This T cell receptor (beta chain) was recorded in a study of cytomegalovirus exposure and HLA in healthy donors. This clone was seen a handful of times. Its antigen is unknown. Study-level results: Immune exposure information available was restricted to CMV serostatus.

Germline V gene lookup returns CDR1 SGHNT and CDR2 YYREEE (reference sequence). This CDR3 is 14 amino acids long. V was pared by 0 bases and J by 4 bases, with 10 bases between. The PCR ran on 60 Vbeta and 13 Jbeta primers. Here immunoSEQ multiplex PCR was the method, and the copy in TCRdb shows in-frame clones only, minus some. The sample consists of roughly 100,000 clones, about 68% of them appearing once. Sequenced input: PBMCs. The chain has TRBV5-4 and TRBJ1-2; D may be TRBD1 (6 bases). This sequence originates from a man aged 30-40 years in good health and CMV-seropositive. CDR3: CASSLDVGGYGYTF. Written as DNA, the CDR3 is TGTGCCAGCAGCTTGGACGTAGGGGGCTATGGCTACACCTTC. Full variable domain (remainder filled in from reference TRBV5-4 and TRBJ1-2): ETGVTQSPTHLIKTRGQQVTLRCSSQSGHNTVSWYQQALGQGPQFIFQYYREEENGRGNFPPRFSGLQFPNYSSELNVNALELDDSALYLCASSLDVGGYGYTFGSGTRLTVV.